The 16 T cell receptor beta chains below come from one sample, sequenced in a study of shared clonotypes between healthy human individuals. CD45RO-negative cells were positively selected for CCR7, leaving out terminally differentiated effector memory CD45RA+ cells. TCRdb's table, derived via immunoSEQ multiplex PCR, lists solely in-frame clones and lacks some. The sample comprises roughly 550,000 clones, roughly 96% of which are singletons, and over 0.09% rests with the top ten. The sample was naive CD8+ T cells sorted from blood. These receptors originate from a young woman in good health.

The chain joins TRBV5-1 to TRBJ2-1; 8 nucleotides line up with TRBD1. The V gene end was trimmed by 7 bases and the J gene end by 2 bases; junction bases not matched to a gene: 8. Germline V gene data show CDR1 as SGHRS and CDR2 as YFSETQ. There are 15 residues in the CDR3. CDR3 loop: CASGSDRGAYNEQFF. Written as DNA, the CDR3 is TGCGCCAGCGGAAGTGACAGGGGAGCCTACAATGAGCAGTTCTTC.

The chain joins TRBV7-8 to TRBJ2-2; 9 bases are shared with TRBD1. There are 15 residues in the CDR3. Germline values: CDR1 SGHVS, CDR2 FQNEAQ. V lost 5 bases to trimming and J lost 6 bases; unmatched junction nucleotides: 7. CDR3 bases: TGTGCCAGCAGCCGCGGGACAGGGTCCCCCGGGGAGCTGTTTTTT. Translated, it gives CASSRGTGSPGELFF.

The CDR3 loop is CATSRDMRPGSNQPQHF. CDR3 DNA: TGTGCCACCAGCAGAGATATGCGGCCGGGGAGCAATCAGCCCCAGCATTTT. The chain employs TRBV15 and TRBJ1-5; D is uncertain. V was pared by 0 bases and J by 1 base, with 13 bases between. Germline V gene sequence: CDR1 LNHNV, CDR2 YYDKDF (reference sequence). The length of the CDR3 is 17 residues.

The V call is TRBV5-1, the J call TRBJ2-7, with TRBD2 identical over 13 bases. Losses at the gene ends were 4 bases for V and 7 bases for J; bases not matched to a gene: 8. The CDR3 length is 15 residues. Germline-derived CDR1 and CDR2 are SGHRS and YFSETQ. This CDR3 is CASSAWTSGGGEQYF. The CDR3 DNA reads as TGCGCCAGCAGCGCCTGGACTAGCGGGGGCGGGGAGCAGTACTTC.

CDR3 loop: CATSRARDTQYF. Written as DNA, the CDR3 is TGTGCCACCAGCAGAGCGCGAGATACGCAGTATTTT. The V and J genes are TRBV15 and TRBJ2-3; the D is unclear. Trimming removed 1 base at V and 5 bases at J, with 4 bases between. Per germline, CDR1 LNHNV and CDR2 YYDKDF (reference sequence). The CDR3 is 12 residues long.

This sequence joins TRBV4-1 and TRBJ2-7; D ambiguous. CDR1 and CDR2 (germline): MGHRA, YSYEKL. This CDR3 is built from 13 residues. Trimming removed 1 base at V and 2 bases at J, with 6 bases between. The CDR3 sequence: CASSQGLPYEQYF. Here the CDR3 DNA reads TGCGCCAGCAGCCAAGGACTGCCCTACGAGCAGTACTTC.

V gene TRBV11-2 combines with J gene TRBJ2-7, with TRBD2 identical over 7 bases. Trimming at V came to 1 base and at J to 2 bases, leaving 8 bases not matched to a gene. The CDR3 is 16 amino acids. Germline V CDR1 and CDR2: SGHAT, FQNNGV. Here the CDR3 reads CASSLAGLTLTYEQYF. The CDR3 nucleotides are TGTGCCAGCAGCTTAGCGGGACTAACATTAACCTACGAGCAGTACTTC.

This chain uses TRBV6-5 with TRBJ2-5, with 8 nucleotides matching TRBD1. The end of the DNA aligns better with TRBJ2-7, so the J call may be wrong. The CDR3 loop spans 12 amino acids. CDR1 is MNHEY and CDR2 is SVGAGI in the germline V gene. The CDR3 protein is CASSRDRSEQYF. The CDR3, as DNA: TGTGCCAGCAGCCGGGACAGGAGCGAGCAGTACTTC.

The CDR3 nucleotides are TGTGCCATCAGGGGGCGACAGGGTAACATCTACGAGCAGTACTTC. Translation gives CAIRGRQGNIYEQYF. The gene calls are TRBV10-3 and TRBJ2-7; the match to TRBD1 covers 7 bases. CDR1 and CDR2 from the germline V gene are ENHRY and SYGVKD. Germline trimming cut 6 bases from V and 3 bases from J; bases unmatched to any gene: 11. The CDR3 is 15 amino acids.

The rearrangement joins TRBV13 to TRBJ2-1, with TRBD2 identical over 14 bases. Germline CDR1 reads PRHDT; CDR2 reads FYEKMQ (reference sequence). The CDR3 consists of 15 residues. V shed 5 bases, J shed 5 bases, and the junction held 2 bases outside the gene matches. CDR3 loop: CASSRGLAGDNEQFF. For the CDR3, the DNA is TGTGCCAGCAGCCGGGGACTAGCGGGAGACAATGAGCAGTTCTTC.

The CDR3 DNA sequence: TGTGCCAGTAGTCTCGGCGAAGATTACGAGCAGTACTTC. Amino acid sequence: CASSLGEDYEQYF. The chain links TRBV19 to TRBJ2-5, with D unresolved. The DNA matches TRBJ2-7 better at its end, which makes the J call doubtful. CDR3 length: 13 amino acids. Germline values: CDR1 LNHDA, CDR2 SQIVND (reference sequence).

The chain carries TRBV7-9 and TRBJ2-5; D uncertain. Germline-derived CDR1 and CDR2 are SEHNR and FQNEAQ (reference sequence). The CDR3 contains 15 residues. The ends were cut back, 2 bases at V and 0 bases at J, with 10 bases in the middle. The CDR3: CASSLYDRYQETQYF. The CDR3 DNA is TGTGCCAGCAGCTTATACGACCGGTACCAAGAGACCCAGTACTTC.

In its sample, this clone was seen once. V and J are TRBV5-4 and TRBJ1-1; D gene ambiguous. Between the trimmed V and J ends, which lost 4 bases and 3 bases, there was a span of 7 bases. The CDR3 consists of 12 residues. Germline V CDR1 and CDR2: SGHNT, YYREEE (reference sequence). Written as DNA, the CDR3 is TGTGCCAGCAGCATAACCGACACTGAAGCTTTCTTT. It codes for CASSITDTEAFF. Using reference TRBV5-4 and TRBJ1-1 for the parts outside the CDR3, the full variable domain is ETGVTQSPTHLIKTRGQQVTLRCSSQSGHNTVSWYQQALGQGPQFIFQYYREEENGRGNFPPRFSGLQFPNYSSELNVNALELDDSALYLCASSITDTEAFFGQGTRLTVV.

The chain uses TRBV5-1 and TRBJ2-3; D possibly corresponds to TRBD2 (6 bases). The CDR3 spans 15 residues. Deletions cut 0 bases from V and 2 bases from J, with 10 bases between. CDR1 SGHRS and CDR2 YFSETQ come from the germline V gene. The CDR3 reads CASSLEGGDTDTQYF. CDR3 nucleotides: TGCGCCAGCAGCTTGGAGGGCGGGGACACAGATACGCAGTATTTT. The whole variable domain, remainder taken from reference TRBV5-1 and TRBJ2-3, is KAGVTQTPRYLIKTRGQQVTLSCSPISGHRSVSWYQQTPGQGLQFLFEYFSETQRNKGNFPGRFSGRQFSNSRSEMNVSTLELGDSALYLCASSLEGGDTDTQYFGPGTRLTVL.

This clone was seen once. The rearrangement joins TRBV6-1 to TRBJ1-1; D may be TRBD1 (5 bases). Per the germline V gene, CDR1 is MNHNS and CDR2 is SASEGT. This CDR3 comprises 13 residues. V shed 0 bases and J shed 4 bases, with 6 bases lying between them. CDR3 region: CASSEAGTTEAFF. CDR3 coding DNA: TGTGCCAGCAGTGAAGCAGGGACCACTGAAGCTTTCTTT.

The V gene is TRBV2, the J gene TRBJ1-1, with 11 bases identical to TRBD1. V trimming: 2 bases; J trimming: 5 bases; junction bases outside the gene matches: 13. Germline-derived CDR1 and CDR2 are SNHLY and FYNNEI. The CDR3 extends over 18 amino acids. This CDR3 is CASSEPRTGGLLGTEAFF. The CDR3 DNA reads TGTGCCAGCAGTGAACCCCGGACAGGGGGCTTATTAGGGACTGAAGCTTTCTTT.